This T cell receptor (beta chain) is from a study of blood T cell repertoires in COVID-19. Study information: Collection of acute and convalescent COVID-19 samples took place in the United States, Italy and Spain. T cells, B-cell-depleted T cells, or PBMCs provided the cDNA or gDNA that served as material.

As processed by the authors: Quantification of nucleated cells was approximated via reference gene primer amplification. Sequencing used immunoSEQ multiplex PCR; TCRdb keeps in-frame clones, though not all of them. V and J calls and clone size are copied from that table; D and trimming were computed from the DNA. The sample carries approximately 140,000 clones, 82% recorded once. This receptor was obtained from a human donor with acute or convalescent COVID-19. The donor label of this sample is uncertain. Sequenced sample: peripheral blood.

The chain's CDR3 is CASSFASSFNYGYTF. Written as DNA, the CDR3 is TGTGCCAGCAGTTTTGCGAGTAGTTTTAACTATGGCTACACCTTC. This chain connects TRBV27 to TRBJ1-2; D gene uncertain. The length of the CDR3 is 15 residues. V lost 3 bases, J lost 1 base, and 12 bases lay in between. CDR1 MNHEY and CDR2 SMNVEV come from the germline V gene (reference sequence).